A single sample is the source of the 4 T cell receptor beta chains below, sequenced in a study of OX40 agonist ivuxolimab in advanced cancers. The method was immunoSEQ multiplex PCR; TCRdb's version includes in-frame clones alone and lacks a portion of them. The sample includes about 20,000 clones, over 80% seen only once; the top ten take 30% to 45%. The specimen was CD4+ or CD8+ T cells sorted from blood, collected in a trial of the OX40 agonist ivuxolimab. These receptors were obtained from an adult with an advanced solid tumor such as melanoma, head and neck, liver or kidney cancer.

V gene TRBV9 combines with J gene TRBJ1-2; no clear D gene. Trimming took off 3 bases at V and 3 bases at J, with 12 bases between the two ends. Looked up from germline, CDR1 is SGDLS and CDR2 is YYNGEE. The CDR3 runs 14 residues. This chain's CDR3 is CASSEGVADYGYTF. In DNA form, the CDR3 reads TGTGCCAGCAGCGAGGGAGTCGCGGACTATGGCTACACCTTC.

The rearrangement joins TRBV4-1 to TRBJ1-5; a weak D match, TRBD1 (5 bases). Germline CDR1 is MGHRA and CDR2 is YSYEKL. V was clipped by 1 base and J by 2 bases, with 9 bases between them. The CDR3 is 15 residues long. The CDR3 DNA follows: TGCGCCAGCAGCCAAGCAGGGAGAGGCAATCAGCCCCAGCATTTT. Translated, it gives CASSQAGRGNQPQHF.

The chain recombines TRBV29-1 with TRBJ2-3, with D possibly matching TRBD1 (6 bases). Per the germline V gene, CDR1 is SQVTM and CDR2 is ANQGSEA. Trimming took 5 bases from V and 2 from J, leaving 14 bases between them. The CDR3 has 14 amino acids. CDR3 residues: CSVPRTVITDTQYF. CDR3 coding DNA: TGCAGCGTTCCCAGGACAGTTATCACAGATACGCAGTATTTT.

This clone has just one count. This chain uses TRBV5-4 with TRBJ1-1, with TRBD1 as a possible D gene (5 bases). V gave up 0 bases and J gave up 5 bases, with 8 bases separating them. CDR3 length: 13 residues. Looked up from germline, CDR1 is SGHNT and CDR2 is YYREEE (reference sequence). CDR3 protein: CASSLGGTTEAFF. The CDR3 DNA sequence: TGTGCCAGCAGCTTGGGGGGGACGACTGAAGCTTTCTTT.